This entry features one T cell receptor beta chain sequence. Its antigen is unidentified. The data originate from a study of cytomegalovirus exposure and HLA in healthy donors. Germline loops: CDR1 SGHNT, CDR2 YYREEE (reference sequence). With 3 bases clipped from V and 7 bases from J, the junction kept 14 bases outside the gene matches. This CDR3 spans 18 amino acids. PCR involved 60 Vbeta and 13 Jbeta primers. In the original analysis: A follow-up analysis tallied approximately 85 million unique TCR beta chains, 8.5 million to 14 million shared. TCRdb keeps only in-frame clones here, not all; method: immunoSEQ multiplex PCR. That table gives V, J and clone size, and the DNA gave D and trimming. The sample shows roughly 150,000 clones, about 80% of them seen only once. Study outcomes and limitations: According to a later analysis, most TCR beta chains associated with CMV appeared HLA-restricted. A later analysis reportedly found fewer N-insertions in an Asian-associated ancestry cluster than the roughly 670-donor mean.

Sequences were obtained from PBMCs. This TCR was sampled from a man aged 18 to 29 in good health and CMV-seropositive. The chain is built from TRBV5-4 and TRBJ2-1; 12 nucleotides agree with TRBD1. CDR3 DNA sequence: TGTGCCAGCAGCTCCTACTCCGGGACAGGGGGCTCGTGGAATGAGCAGTTCTTC. Its translation is CASSSYSGTGGSWNEQFF.